This TCR beta chain was identified during a study of blood T cell repertoires in COVID-19. Study as a whole: From the United States, Italy and Spain came samples of acute and convalescent COVID-19. From T cells, B-cell-depleted T cells, or PBMCs came the material, which was cDNA or gDNA.

The V gene end was trimmed by 11 bases and the J gene end by 4 bases; junction bases not matched to a gene: 8. Germline V gene sequence: CDR1 KGHDR, CDR2 SFDVKD. CDR3 length equals 13 residues. Authors' methods: Reference gene primers were amplified, and this amplification served to estimate nucleated cell counts. Produced via immunoSEQ multiplex PCR; TCRdb's table is partial and in-frame only. D and trimming were read from the DNA, whereas the V and J calls and clone size are those reported in that table. The table has about 69,000 clones, about 85% seen once. The TCR sequence derives from an elderly man with acute or convalescent COVID-19. Sequenced sample: peripheral blood. The rearrangement uses TRBV24-1 and TRBJ2-5; 8 nucleotides line up with TRBD2. In DNA form, the CDR3 reads TGTGCCATCCAAGACGGGGGGGCAGAGACCCAGTACTTC. It yields the protein CAIQDGGAETQYF.